Below are 26 T cell receptor beta chains sequenced from a single sample in a study of T cell responses to AZD1222 COVID-19 vaccine. Data came from immunoSEQ multiplex PCR; TCRdb stores just in-frame clones and leaves some out. The sample has tens of thousands of clones, approximately 92% seen once. The sequencing used peripheral blood, collected 28 days after the second AZD1222 dose. The receptors come from an adult who received the AZD1222 COVID-19 vaccine.

The chain employs TRBV9 and TRBJ2-2; D unclear. The CDR3 length is 16 residues. V was trimmed by 0 bases and J by 1 base, leaving 10 bases between them. CDR1 is SGDLS and CDR2 is YYNGEE in the germline V gene. The CDR3 loop is CASSVGFGRNTGELFF. Written as DNA, the CDR3 is TGTGCCAGCAGCGTAGGTTTTGGCAGGAACACCGGGGAGCTGTTTTTT.

V is TRBV7-6 and J is TRBJ2-5; 9 bases fit TRBD1. The CDR3 runs to 20 residues. J was trimmed by 2 bases and V by 0 bases; bases with no gene match: 16. Germline CDR1 and CDR2: SGHVS and FNYEAQ. The CDR3 region has the DNA TGTGCCAGCAGCTTAGCGCCCGGGGGAATGGGGACAGGGTTACAAGAGACCCAGTACTTC. Amino acid sequence: CASSLAPGGMGTGLQETQYF.

The chain joins TRBV27 to TRBJ1-4, with a possible D match to TRBD1 (6 bases). The CDR3 covers 15 residues. V dropped 3 bases and J dropped 6 bases, with 14 bases sitting between them. Germline lookup yields CDR1 MNHEY and CDR2 SMNVEV (reference sequence). The DNA for the CDR3 is TGTGCCAGCAGTTTGGGGGCAGGTGTTGATGAAAAACTGTTTTTT. Protein: CASSLGAGVDEKLFF. Variable domain in full (rest from reference TRBV27 and TRBJ1-4): EAQVTQNPRYLITVTGKKLTVTCSQNMNHEYMSWYRQDPGLGLRQIYYSMNVEVTDKGDVPEGYKVSRKEKRNFPLILESPSPNQTSLYFCASSLGAGVDEKLFFGSGTQLSVL.

This sequence joins TRBV21-1 and TRBJ2-1; TRBD1, as called in the table, went unchecked against the DNA. TRBV21-1 is a pseudogene. CDR3 length: 17 amino acids. Here the CDR3 reads CASSKNRERYAVHEQFF. The CDR3 region has the DNA TGTGCCAGCAGCAAAAACAGGGAGAGGTATGCGGTACATGAGCAGTTCTTC.

This chain joins TRBV7-9 and TRBJ1-6; 7 bases map to TRBD1. Germline CDR1 reads SEHNR; CDR2 reads FQNEAQ (reference sequence). V dropped 1 base and J dropped 6; count of bases not matched to a gene: 3. CDR3 length: 15 amino acids. CDR3 nucleotides: TGTGCCAGCAGCTTAGAGGGGGCACGTAATTCACCCCTCCACTTT. Amino acids: CASSLEGARNSPLHF. Together with reference TRBV7-9 and TRBJ1-6, the CDR3 gives the full variable domain: DTGVSQNPRHKITKRGQNVTFRCDPISEHNRLYWYRQTLGQGPEFLTYFQNEAQLEKSRLLSDRFSAERPKGSFSTLEIQRTEQGDSAMYLCASSLEGARNSPLHFGNGTRLTVT.

The chain couples TRBV9 to TRBJ2-1, with D possibly being TRBD1 or TRBD2 (6 bases each). V was pared by 1 base and J by 3 bases, with 11 bases between. CDR3 length: 15 residues. The germline V gene has CDR1 SGDLS and CDR2 YYNGEE. This chain's CDR3 is CASSVTGALYNEQFF. The CDR3 DNA reads as TGTGCCAGCAGCGTAACGGGGGCCCTCTACAATGAGCAGTTCTTC.

The chain carries TRBV5-4 and TRBJ2-7, with D perhaps matching TRBD1 (6 bases). The germline V and J ends were trimmed by 0 bases and 0 bases, with 10 bases remaining between them. Germline V lookup: CDR1 SGHNT, CDR2 YYREEE (reference sequence). The CDR3 has 15 amino acids. The CDR3 nucleotides are TGTGCCAGCAGCTTGGGGCAGGGGAGCTCCTACGAGCAGTACTTC. This encodes CASSLGQGSSYEQYF.

The chain carries TRBV7-6 and TRBJ2-3; D is perhaps TRBD2 (5 bases). Trimming left V 0 bases short and J 5 bases short, with 12 bases between. The CDR3 totals 15 residues. Germline lookup yields CDR1 SGHVS and CDR2 FNYEAQ. The CDR3 DNA follows: TGTGCCAGCAGCTTAGCGGGAGTAAGGTTAGATACGCAGTATTTT. Protein product: CASSLAGVRLDTQYF.

In its sample, this clone was seen once. The chain is built from TRBV6-2 or TRBV6-3 and TRBJ1-1; TRBD1 is a possible D gene (5 bases). The germline V and J ends were trimmed by 2 bases and 5 bases, with 9 bases remaining between them. The CDR3 runs to 13 residues. Germline V gene data show CDR1 as MNHEY and CDR2 as SVGEGT. The CDR3 reads CASSYRGWTEAFF. The CDR3, as DNA: TGTGCCAGCAGTTACAGGGGTTGGACTGAAGCTTTCTTT.

This clone was picked up one time. The V and J genes are TRBV9 and TRBJ2-2; weak D call: TRBD1 (5 bases). The CDR3 length is 15 residues. Germline lookup yields CDR1 SGDLS and CDR2 YYNGEE. V lost 1 base, J lost 3 bases, and 10 bases lay in between. CDR3 amino acids: CASSVWQGDTGELFF. Here the CDR3 DNA reads TGTGCCAGCAGCGTATGGCAGGGCGACACCGGGGAGCTGTTTTTT.

J is TRBJ1-3 and V is TRBV11-3, with 7 bases aligning to TRBD1. Per the germline V gene, CDR1 is SGHNT and CDR2 is YENEEA. The CDR3 runs 16 residues. V gave up 4 bases and J gave up 4 bases; unmatched junction bases: 10. The CDR3 DNA is TGTGCCAGCAGCTCCTTCCAGACAGGGACCGGAAACACCATATATTTT. Translated, it gives CASSSFQTGTGNTIYF.

This chain joins TRBV5-1 and TRBJ1-1; unclear D gene. The CDR3 has 14 residues. The germline V and J ends were trimmed by 0 bases and 3 bases, with 9 bases remaining between them. Germline CDR1 SGHRS, CDR2 YFSETQ. The CDR3 reads CASSLASGHTEAFF. The CDR3 nucleotides are TGCGCCAGCAGCTTGGCCTCAGGTCACACTGAAGCTTTCTTT.

The genes are TRBV13 and TRBJ2-1, with D perhaps matching TRBD2 (5 bases). V lost 4 bases to trimming and J lost 7 bases, with 11 bases between them. The CDR3 runs 13 residues. CDR1 PRHDT and CDR2 FYEKMQ come from the germline V gene (reference sequence). CDR3 bases: TGTGCCAGCAGCTCCCAACCGGGAAATGAGCAGTTCTTC. Translated, it gives CASSSQPGNEQFF. Together with reference TRBV13 and TRBJ2-1, the CDR3 gives the full variable domain: AAGVIQSPRHLIKEKRETATLKCYPIPRHDTVYWYQQGPGQDPQFLISFYEKMQSDKGSIPDRFSAQQFSDYHSELNMSSLELGDSALYFCASSSQPGNEQFFGPGTRLTVL.

The chain's CDR3 is CASGGVYGYTF. The CDR3 DNA is TGTGCCAGCGGGGGGGTCTATGGCTACACCTTC. This chain connects TRBV3-1 (or the pseudogene TRBV3-2) to TRBJ1-2; weak D call: TRBD1 (5 bases). Trimming removed 8 bases at V and 4 bases at J, with 8 bases between. The germline CDR1 and CDR2 sequences are LGHDT and YNNKEL (reference sequence). The CDR3 consists of 11 residues.

V usage is TRBV6-2 or TRBV6-3 and J usage is TRBJ1-2; D unclear. The CDR3 is 16 residues long. V lost 0 bases and J lost 7, with 18 bases in between. Germline values: CDR1 MNHEY, CDR2 SVGEGT. CDR3 amino acids: CASSYSGLSSSGGYTF. CDR3 coding DNA: TGTGCCAGCAGTTACTCCGGTCTCTCAAGTTCCGGTGGCTACACCTTC.

The chain uses TRBV28 and TRBJ1-2; D ambiguous. Germline CDR1 MDHEN, CDR2 SYDVKM. This CDR3 has 13 amino acids. V shed 4 bases and J shed 4 bases, with 10 bases lying between them. The CDR3 DNA is TGTGCCAGCAGTTCGACAACATTCTATGGCTACACCTTC. Amino acids: CASSSTTFYGYTF.

This clone was recorded only once. The V call is TRBV7-2, the J call TRBJ2-2; 9 bases align to TRBD1. Germline lookup yields CDR1 SGHTA and CDR2 FQGNSA. V shed 2 bases and J 6 bases; nucleotides not matched to a gene: 13. The CDR3 extends over 18 amino acids. CDR3: CASSLTLAGTGFSGELFF. CDR3 DNA: TGTGCCAGCAGCTTAACCCTCGCCGGGACAGGGTTCTCCGGGGAGCTGTTTTTT. The full variable domain, its missing parts supplied by reference TRBV7-2 and TRBJ2-2, is GAGVSQSPSNKVTEKGKDVELRCDPISGHTALYWYRQSLGQGLEFLIYFQGNSAPDKSGLPSDRFSAERTGGSVSTLTIQRTQQEDSAVYLCASSLTLAGTGFSGELFFGEGSRLTVL.

The J gene is TRBJ2-5, the V gene TRBV15, with 10 bases matching TRBD2. CDR1 and CDR2 (germline): LNHNV, YYDKDF (reference sequence). J lost 2 bases, V lost 3 bases, and 9 bases had no gene match. The CDR3 runs 17 residues. Here the CDR3 reads CATSRLGSGRAQETQYF. The CDR3 nucleotides read TGTGCCACCAGCAGGTTAGGGAGCGGGAGGGCTCAAGAGACCCAGTACTTC. Filled out from reference TRBV15 and TRBJ2-5, the complete variable domain reads DAMVIQNPRYQVTQFGKPVTLSCSQTLNHNVMYWYQQKSSQAPKLLFHYYDKDFNNEADTPDNFQSRRPNTSFCFLDIRSPGLGDTAMYLCATSRLGSGRAQETQYFGPGTRLLVL.

This chain links TRBV7-9 with TRBJ2-6, with a tentative D call TRBD2 (6 bases). This CDR3 comprises 16 residues. Germline CDR1 reads SEHNR; CDR2 reads FQNEAQ (reference sequence). V gave up 7 bases and J gave up 0 bases, with 13 bases separating them. CDR3 region: CASTRSGSSGANVLTF. CDR3 coding DNA: TGTGCCAGCACCCGTAGCGGATCCTCTGGGGCCAACGTCCTGACTTTC.

Only one count was recorded for this clone. The CDR3 is CASSLGDSNEKLFF. The DNA of the CDR3 is TGTGCCAGCAGCTTGGGGGACAGCAATGAAAAACTGTTTTTT. The gene calls are TRBV5-6 and TRBJ1-4; 7 bases align to TRBD1. The V and J ends lost 0 bases and 5 bases, in that order; junction bases with no gene match: 1. This CDR3 is 14 amino acids long. From germline, CDR1 is SGHDT and CDR2 YYEEEE.

The genes are TRBV18 and TRBJ1-4; D remains ambiguous. CDR1 KGHSH and CDR2 LQKENI come from the germline V gene. Trimming cost V 3 bases and J 5 bases, with 10 bases left between them. The CDR3 totals 14 residues. The CDR3 coding sequence is TGTGCCAGCTCACCGGGGAGGGAGAATGAAAAACTGTTTTTT. Amino acid sequence: CASSPGRENEKLFF.

The chain combines TRBV6-2 or TRBV6-3 with TRBJ2-7; 7 bases are a match to TRBD1. Per germline, CDR1 MNHEY and CDR2 SVGEGT. Trimming removed 2 bases from V and 2 bases from J; junction bases left unmatched: 3. The CDR3 has 14 residues. As DNA, the CDR3 is TGTGCCAGCAGTTACCAGGGACAGCCCTACGAGCAGTACTTC. It codes for CASSYQGQPYEQYF.

This clone was seen once. The CDR3 reads CASSLGGGTSGYGGETQYF. The CDR3 DNA reads as TGCGCCAGCAGCTTAGGGGGCGGAACTAGCGGGTACGGCGGTGAGACCCAGTACTTC. The V gene is TRBV5-1, the J gene TRBJ2-5; TRBD2 matches 9 bases. The CDR3 runs to 19 residues. Germline lookup yields CDR1 SGHRS and CDR2 YFSETQ. The V segment lost 2 bases and the J segment 5 bases; nucleotides outside the gene matches: 19.

The chain combines TRBV10-3 with TRBJ1-1; D might be TRBD1 (5 bases). The germline V gene encodes CDR1 ENHRY and CDR2 SYGVKD. V was cut by 7 bases and J by 1 base, with 13 bases left in between. CDR3 length: 14 residues. CDR3 sequence reads: CAINGGPSNTEAFF. The CDR3 bases are TGTGCCATCAACGGGGGACCTTCGAACACTGAAGCTTTCTTT.

The genes are TRBV5-1 and TRBJ2-3; D is uncertain. V lost 4 bases and J lost 5, with 11 bases in between. Germline CDR1 and CDR2: SGHRS and YFSETQ. The CDR3 is made up of 13 amino acids. The CDR3 sequence: CASSGSIVDTQYF. CDR3 in DNA: TGCGCCAGCAGCGGTAGTATCGTAGATACGCAGTATTTT.

The V and J genes are TRBV9 and TRBJ2-1; 11 bases fit TRBD2. The CDR3 runs 15 residues. Trimming cost V 0 bases and J 7 bases; bases outside gene matches: 3. Per the germline V gene, CDR1 is SGDLS and CDR2 is YYNGEE. The CDR3 protein is CASSVGGTSGNEQFF. The DNA for the CDR3 is TGTGCCAGCAGCGTAGGAGGGACTAGCGGAAATGAGCAGTTCTTC.